Sequencing of this T cell receptor beta chain was carried out in a study of beta chain features in type 1 diabetes. The CDR3 length is 17 residues. CDR1 is LGHNA, CDR2 YNFKEQ, per germline. Trimming took 0 bases from V and 2 from J, leaving 14 bases between them. Since all of the isolated RNA was reverse transcribed, expressed TCRB transcripts were what got sequenced. TCRdb keeps only in-frame clones here, not all; method: immunoSEQ multiplex PCR. The sample comprises fewer than 650,000 clones, about a sixth of which are singletons, and about 0.093% rests with the top ten. The chain is built from TRBV4-2 and TRBJ2-1; no reliable D call. Sequencing used naive CD4+ T cells from blood. This TCR was sampled from a man younger than 30 in good health. Here the CDR3 DNA reads TGTGCCAGCAGCCAAGAAAAGGGCCGAGCCGCCTACAATGAGCAGTTCTTC. It codes for CASSQEKGRAAYNEQFF.